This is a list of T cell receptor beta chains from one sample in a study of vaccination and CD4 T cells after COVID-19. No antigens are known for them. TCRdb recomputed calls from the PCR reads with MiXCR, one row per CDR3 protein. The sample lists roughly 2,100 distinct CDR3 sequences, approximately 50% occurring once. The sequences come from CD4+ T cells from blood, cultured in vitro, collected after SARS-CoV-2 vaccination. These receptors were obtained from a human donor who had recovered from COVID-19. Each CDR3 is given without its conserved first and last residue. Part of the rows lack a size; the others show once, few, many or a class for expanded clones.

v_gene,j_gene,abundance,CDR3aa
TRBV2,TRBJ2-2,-,ASRTSGGNTGELF
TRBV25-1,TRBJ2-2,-,ASRSGTNTGELF
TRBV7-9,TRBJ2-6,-,ASSLQRGGIGANVLT
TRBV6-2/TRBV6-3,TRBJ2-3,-,ASKDPGTDTQY
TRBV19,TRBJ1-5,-,ASSIPGDGNQPQH
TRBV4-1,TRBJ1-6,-,ASSQGGADGHSPLH
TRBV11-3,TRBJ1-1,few,ASSSGGQSNTEAF
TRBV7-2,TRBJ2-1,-,ASSLLQSRGSFHEQF
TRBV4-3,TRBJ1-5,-,ASSQDDRISYSNQPQH
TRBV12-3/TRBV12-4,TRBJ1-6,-,ASSPGGAPLH
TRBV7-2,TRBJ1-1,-,ASSFKSMNTEAF
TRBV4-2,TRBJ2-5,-,ASSQDLAETQY
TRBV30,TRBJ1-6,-,AWSEGGNSPLH
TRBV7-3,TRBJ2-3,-,ASSARTLDTQY
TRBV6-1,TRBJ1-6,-,ASSPGRDRSNSPLH
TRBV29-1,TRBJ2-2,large,SVIWGNSNTGELF